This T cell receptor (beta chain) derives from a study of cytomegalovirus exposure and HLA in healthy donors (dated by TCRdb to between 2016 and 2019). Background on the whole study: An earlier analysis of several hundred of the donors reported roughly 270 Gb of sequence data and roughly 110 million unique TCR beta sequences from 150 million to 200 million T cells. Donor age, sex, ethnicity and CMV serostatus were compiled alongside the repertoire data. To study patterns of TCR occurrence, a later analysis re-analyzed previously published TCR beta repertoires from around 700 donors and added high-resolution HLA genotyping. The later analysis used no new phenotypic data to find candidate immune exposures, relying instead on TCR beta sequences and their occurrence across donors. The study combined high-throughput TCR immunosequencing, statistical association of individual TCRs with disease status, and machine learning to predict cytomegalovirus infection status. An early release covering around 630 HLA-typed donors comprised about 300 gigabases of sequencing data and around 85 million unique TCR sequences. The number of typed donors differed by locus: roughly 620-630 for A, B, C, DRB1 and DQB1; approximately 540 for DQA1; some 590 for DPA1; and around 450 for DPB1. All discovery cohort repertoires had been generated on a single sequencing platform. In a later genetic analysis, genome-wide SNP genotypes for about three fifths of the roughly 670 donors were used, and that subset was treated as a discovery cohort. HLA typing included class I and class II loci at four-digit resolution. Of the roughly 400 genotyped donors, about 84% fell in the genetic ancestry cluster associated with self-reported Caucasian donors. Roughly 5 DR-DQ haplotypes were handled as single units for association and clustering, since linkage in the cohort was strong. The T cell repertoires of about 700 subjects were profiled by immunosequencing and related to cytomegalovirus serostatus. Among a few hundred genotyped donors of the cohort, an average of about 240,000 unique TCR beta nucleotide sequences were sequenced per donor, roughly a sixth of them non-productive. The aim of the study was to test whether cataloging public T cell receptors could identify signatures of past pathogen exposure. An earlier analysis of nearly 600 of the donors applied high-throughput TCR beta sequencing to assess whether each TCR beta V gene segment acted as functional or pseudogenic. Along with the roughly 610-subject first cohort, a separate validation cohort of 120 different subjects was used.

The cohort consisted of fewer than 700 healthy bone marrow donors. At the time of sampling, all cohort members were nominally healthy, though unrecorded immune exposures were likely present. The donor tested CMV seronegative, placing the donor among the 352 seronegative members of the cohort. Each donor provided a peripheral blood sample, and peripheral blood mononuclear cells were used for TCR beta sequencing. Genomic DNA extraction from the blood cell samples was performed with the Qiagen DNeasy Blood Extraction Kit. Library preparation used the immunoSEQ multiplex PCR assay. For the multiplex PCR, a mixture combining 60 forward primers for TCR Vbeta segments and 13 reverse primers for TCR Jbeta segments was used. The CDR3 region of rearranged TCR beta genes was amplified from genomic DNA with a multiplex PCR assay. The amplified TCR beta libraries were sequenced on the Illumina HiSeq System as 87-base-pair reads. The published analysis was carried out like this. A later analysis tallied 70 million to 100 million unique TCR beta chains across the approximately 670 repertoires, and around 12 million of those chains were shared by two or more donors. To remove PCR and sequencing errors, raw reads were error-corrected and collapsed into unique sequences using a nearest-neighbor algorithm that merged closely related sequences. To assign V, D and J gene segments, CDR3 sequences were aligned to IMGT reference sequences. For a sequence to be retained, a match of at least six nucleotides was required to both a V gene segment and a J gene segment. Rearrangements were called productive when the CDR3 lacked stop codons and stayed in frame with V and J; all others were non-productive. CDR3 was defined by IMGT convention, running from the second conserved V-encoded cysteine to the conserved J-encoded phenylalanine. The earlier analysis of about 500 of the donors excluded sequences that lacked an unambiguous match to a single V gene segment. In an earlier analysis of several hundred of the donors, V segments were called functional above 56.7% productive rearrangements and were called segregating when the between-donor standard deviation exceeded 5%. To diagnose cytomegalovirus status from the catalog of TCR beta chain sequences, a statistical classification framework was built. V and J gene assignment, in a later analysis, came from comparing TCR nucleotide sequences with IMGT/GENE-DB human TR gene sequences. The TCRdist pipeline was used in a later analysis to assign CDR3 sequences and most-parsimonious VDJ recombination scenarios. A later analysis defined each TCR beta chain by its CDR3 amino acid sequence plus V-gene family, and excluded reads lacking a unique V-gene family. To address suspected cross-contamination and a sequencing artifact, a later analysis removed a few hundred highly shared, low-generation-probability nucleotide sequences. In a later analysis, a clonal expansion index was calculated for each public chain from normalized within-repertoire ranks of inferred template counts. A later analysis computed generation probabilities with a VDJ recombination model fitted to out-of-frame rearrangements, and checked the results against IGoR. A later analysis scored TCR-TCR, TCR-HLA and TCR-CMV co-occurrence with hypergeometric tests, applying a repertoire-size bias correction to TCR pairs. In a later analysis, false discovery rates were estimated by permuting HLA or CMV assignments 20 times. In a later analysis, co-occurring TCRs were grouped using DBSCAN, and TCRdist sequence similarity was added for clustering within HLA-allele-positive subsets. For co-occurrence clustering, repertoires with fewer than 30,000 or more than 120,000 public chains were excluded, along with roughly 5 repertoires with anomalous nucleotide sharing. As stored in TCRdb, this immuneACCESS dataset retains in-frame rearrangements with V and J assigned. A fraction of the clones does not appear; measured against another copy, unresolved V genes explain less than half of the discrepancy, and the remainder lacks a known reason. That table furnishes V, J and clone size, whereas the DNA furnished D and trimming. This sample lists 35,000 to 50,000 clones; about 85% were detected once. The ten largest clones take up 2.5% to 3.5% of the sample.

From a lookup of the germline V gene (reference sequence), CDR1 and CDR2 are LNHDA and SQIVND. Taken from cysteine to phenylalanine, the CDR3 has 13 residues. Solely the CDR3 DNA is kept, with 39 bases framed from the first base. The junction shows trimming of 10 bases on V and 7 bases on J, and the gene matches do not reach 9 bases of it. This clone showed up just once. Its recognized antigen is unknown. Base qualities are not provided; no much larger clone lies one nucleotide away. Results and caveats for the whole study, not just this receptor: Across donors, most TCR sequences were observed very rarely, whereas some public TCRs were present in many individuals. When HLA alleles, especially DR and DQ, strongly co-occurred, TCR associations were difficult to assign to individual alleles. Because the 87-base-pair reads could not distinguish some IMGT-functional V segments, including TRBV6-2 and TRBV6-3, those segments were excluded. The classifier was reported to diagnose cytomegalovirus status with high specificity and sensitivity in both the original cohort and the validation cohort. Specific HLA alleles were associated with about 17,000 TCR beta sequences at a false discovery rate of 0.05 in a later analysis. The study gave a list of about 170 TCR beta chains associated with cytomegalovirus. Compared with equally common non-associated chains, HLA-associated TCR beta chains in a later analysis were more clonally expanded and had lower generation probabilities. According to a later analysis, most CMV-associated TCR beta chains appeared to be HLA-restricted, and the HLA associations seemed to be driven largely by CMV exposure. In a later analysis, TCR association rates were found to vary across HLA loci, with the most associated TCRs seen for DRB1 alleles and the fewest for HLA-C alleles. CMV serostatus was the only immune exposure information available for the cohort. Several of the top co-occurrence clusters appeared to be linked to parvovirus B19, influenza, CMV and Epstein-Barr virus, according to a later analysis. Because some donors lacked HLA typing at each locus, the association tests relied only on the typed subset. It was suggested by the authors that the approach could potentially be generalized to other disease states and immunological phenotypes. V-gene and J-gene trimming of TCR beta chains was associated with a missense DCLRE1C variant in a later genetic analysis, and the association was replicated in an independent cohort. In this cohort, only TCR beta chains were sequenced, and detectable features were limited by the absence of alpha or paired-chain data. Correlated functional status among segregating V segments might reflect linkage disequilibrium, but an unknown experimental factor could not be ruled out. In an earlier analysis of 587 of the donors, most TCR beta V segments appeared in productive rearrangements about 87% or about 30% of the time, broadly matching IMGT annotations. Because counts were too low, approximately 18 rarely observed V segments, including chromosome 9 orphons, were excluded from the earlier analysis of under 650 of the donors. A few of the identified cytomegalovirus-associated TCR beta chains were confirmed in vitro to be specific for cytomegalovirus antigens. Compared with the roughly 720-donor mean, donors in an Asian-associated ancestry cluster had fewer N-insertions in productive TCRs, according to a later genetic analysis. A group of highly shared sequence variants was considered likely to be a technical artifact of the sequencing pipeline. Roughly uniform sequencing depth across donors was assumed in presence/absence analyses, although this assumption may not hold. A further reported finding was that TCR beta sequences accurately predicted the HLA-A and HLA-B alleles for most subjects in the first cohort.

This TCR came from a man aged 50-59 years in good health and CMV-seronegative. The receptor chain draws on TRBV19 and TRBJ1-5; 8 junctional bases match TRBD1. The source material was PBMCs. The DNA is TGTGCCACTACGGACAGGGATGGCCAGCCCCAGCATTTT. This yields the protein CATTDRDGQPQHF.